Listed here are 14 T cell receptor beta chains from one sample, sequenced in a study of ipilimumab plus nivolumab after autologous stem cell transplantation. The data were produced by immunoSEQ multiplex PCR, yet TCRdb's version contains in-frame clones alone and is incomplete. The data hold roughly 16,000 clones, with about 81% observed a single time. This specimen consisted of PBMCs, obtained in a trial of ipilimumab plus nivolumab as post-transplant consolidation. Receptors originate from a male donor with diffuse large B-cell lymphoma.

This chain connects TRBV7-9 to TRBJ2-5; 9 bases are shared with TRBD1. The DNA matches TRBJ2-7 better at its end, which makes the J call doubtful. This CDR3 is built from 15 residues. From germline, CDR1 is SEHNR and CDR2 FQNEAQ (reference sequence). The CDR3: CASSSHRGQSIEQYF. The CDR3 DNA is TGTGCCAGCAGCTCCCACAGGGGGCAATCCATCGAGCAGTACTTC.

The genes are TRBV2 and TRBJ2-2; 10 bases align to TRBD1. Trimming cost V 9 bases and J 4 bases; bases outside gene matches: 11. CDR3 length: 16 amino acids. Germline lookup yields CDR1 SNHLY and CDR2 FYNNEI. CDR3 protein: CASRPDRGLGTGELFF. Here the CDR3 DNA reads TGTGCCAGTCGGCCTGACAGGGGGCTGGGCACCGGGGAGCTGTTTTTT.

The chain joins TRBV5-8 to TRBJ1-1, with D possibly TRBD1 on 6 matching bases. The germline V gene has CDR1 SGHTS and CDR2 YDEGEE. V gave up 3 bases and J gave up 7 bases, with 22 bases separating them. The CDR3 is 16 amino acids. Written as DNA, the CDR3 is TGTGCCAGCAGCTCCCCCGGGGGCCCCCGGGTTGGTGAAGCTTTCTTT. It encodes CASSSPGGPRVGEAFF.

This clone was recorded a few times. The CDR3 reads CATSGDREGAGDTQYF. The CDR3 coding sequence is TGTGCCACCAGCGGCGACAGGGAAGGAGCAGGAGATACGCAGTATTTT. The chain joins TRBV15 to TRBJ2-3; 7 nucleotides align to TRBD1. This CDR3 is built from 16 residues. J gave up 5 bases and V 5 bases, and 13 bases lay outside the gene matches. Germline V gene sequence: CDR1 LNHNV, CDR2 YYDKDF (reference sequence).

The rearrangement joins TRBV7-8 to TRBJ2-2; 9 positions agree with TRBD2. Trimming took 0 bases from V and 3 from J; bases not matched to a gene: 2. Germline V gene data show CDR1 as SGHVS and CDR2 as FQNEAQ. This CDR3 region has 16 residues. The CDR3 here is CASSLARGGDTGELFF. The DNA of the CDR3 is TGTGCCAGCAGCTTAGCGCGCGGGGGGGACACCGGGGAGCTGTTTTTT.

This clone is medium-sized. J is TRBJ1-6 and V is TRBV28; D is ambiguous. CDR1 and CDR2 from the germline V gene are MDHEN and SYDVKM. The V gene lost 6 bases and the J gene lost 2 bases, with 8 bases spanning the gap. The CDR3 length is 14 residues. The CDR3 DNA follows: TGTGCCAGCAGCCCCGTTGCCTATAATTCACCCCTCCACTTT. Protein: CASSPVAYNSPLHF.

This chain links TRBV7-3 with TRBJ1-2; perhaps TRBD1 as D (5 bases). Germline values: CDR1 SGHTA, CDR2 FQGTGA. Trimming took 5 bases from V and 4 from J, leaving 11 bases between them. CDR3 length equals 13 residues. CDR3 nucleotide sequence: TGTGCCAGCAGCGCTACAGGCACCTATGGCTACACCTTC. Its protein product is CASSATGTYGYTF.

To note about this clone: This likely traces to a read error, being one base from a far larger clone. Different DNA sequences within this sample yield the same CDR3. V gene TRBV5-1 combines with J gene TRBJ2-5; the D gene is possibly TRBD2 (7 bases). The CDR3 covers 14 residues. Trimming removed 2 bases from V and 1 base from J, with 9 bases in between. Germline-derived CDR1 and CDR2 are SGHRS and YFSETQ. The DNA of the CDR3 is TGCGCCAGCAGCTTCGGGGGGCCCCAAGAGACCCAGTACTTC. It codes for CASSFGGPQETQYF.

Only a few counts were recorded for this clone. At one end the junction does not follow the germline gene, possibly because of a read error. The chain has TRBV13 and TRBJ2-7, with a weak D call TRBD1 (5 bases). CDR3 size: 13 residues. Germline V lookup: CDR1 PRHDT, CDR2 FYEKMQ (reference sequence). This CDR3 reads CASSLGDTYEQYF. CDR3 coding DNA: TGTGCCAGCAGCCTAGGGGATACCTACGAGCAGTACTTC.

The chain employs TRBV9 and TRBJ1-2; D remains unclear. The germline V gene has CDR1 SGDLS and CDR2 YYNGEE. Between the trimmed V and J ends, which lost 5 bases and 2 bases, there was a span of 10 bases. This CDR3 contains 13 residues. The CDR3 DNA sequence: TGTGCCAGCAGTGACACCCTCAACTATGGCTACACCTTC. Its translation: CASSDTLNYGYTF.

V usage is TRBV28 and J usage is TRBJ1-1; weak D call: TRBD1 (5 bases). Germline V gives CDR1 MDHEN, CDR2 SYDVKM. The CDR3 sequence is 13 residues long. Trimming pared 5 bases from V and 4 bases from J, leaving 11 bases between. The CDR3 coding sequence is TGTGCCAGCAGTCCCTGGGGGAGCACTGAAGCTTTCTTT. As protein: CASSPWGSTEAFF.

This chain uses TRBV18 with TRBJ2-3; D is uncertain. The CDR3 loop spans 15 amino acids. V lost 3 bases and J 1 base, leaving 11 bases between the germline ends. CDR1 and CDR2 (germline): KGHSH, LQKENI. CDR3 residues: CASSPTWAGTDTQYF. The CDR3 DNA reads TGTGCCAGCTCACCTACGTGGGCGGGCACAGATACGCAGTATTTT.

The rearrangement uses TRBV7-2 and TRBJ1-4; D is uncertain. V lost 5 bases and J lost 5, with 12 bases in between. CDR3 length: 14 residues. Germline V CDR1 and CDR2: SGHTA, FQGNSA. CDR3: CASSPGSKNEKLFF. CDR3 DNA sequence: TGTGCCAGCAGCCCTGGCAGCAAAAATGAAAAACTGTTTTTT. Using reference TRBV7-2 and TRBJ1-4 for the parts outside the CDR3, the full variable domain is GAGVSQSPSNKVTEKGKDVELRCDPISGHTALYWYRQSLGQGLEFLIYFQGNSAPDKSGLPSDRFSAERTGGSVSTLTIQRTQQEDSAVYLCASSPGSKNEKLFFGSGTQLSVL.

The chain has TRBV5-6 and TRBJ2-3; D gene ambiguous. Trimming left V 0 bases short and J 0 bases short, with 8 bases between. Looked up from germline, CDR1 is SGHDT and CDR2 is YYEEEE. The CDR3 has 15 residues. Here the CDR3 reads CASSLVGASTDTQYF. CDR3 coding DNA: TGTGCCAGCAGCTTGGTTGGCGCTAGCACAGATACGCAGTATTTT.